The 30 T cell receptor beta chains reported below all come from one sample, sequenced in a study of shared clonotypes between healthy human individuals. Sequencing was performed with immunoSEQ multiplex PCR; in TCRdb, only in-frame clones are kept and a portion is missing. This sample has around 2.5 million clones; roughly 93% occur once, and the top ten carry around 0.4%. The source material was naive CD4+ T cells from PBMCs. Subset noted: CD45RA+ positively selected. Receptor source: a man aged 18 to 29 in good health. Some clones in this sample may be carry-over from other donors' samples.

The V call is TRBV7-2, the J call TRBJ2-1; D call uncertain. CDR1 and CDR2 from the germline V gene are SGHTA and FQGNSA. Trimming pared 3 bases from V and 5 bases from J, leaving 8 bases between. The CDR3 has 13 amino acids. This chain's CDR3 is CASSFYQNNEQFF. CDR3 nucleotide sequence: TGTGCCAGCAGCTTTTATCAGAACAATGAGCAGTTCTTC.

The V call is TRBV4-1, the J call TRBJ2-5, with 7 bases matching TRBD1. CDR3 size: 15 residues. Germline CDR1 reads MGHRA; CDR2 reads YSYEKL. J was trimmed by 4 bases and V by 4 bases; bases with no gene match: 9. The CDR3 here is CASSLRQGRGETQYF. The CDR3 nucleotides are TGCGCCAGCAGCCTACGACAGGGAAGAGGAGAGACCCAGTACTTC.

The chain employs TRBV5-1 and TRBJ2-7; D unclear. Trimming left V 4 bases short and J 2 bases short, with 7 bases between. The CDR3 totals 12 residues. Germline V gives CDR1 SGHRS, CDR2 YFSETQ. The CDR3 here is CASSAQTYEQYF. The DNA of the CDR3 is TGCGCCAGCAGCGCCCAAACCTACGAGCAGTACTTC. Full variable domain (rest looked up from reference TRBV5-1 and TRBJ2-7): KAGVTQTPRYLIKTRGQQVTLSCSPISGHRSVSWYQQTPGQGLQFLFEYFSETQRNKGNFPGRFSGRQFSNSRSEMNVSTLELGDSALYLCASSAQTYEQYFGPGTRLTVT.

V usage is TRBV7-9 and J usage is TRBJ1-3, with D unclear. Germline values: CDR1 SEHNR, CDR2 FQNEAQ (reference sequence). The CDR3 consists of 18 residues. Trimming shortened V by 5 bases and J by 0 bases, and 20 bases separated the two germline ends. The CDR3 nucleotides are TGTGCCAGCAGCCCTCTCGGCGGCCCGGGCTACTCTGGAAACACCATATATTTT. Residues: CASSPLGGPGYSGNTIYF.

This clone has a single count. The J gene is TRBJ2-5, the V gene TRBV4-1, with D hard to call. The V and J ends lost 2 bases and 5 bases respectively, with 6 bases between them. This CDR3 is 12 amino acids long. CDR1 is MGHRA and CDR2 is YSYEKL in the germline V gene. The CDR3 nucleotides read TGCGCCAGCAGCCAATCTCTGGAGACCCAGTACTTC. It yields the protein CASSQSLETQYF.

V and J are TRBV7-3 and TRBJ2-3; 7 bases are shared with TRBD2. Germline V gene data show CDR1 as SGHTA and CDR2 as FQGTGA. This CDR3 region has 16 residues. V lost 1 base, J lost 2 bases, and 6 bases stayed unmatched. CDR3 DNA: TGTGCCAGCAGCTTAATTCCAGCGGGGAACACAGATACGCAGTATTTT. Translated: CASSLIPAGNTDTQYF.

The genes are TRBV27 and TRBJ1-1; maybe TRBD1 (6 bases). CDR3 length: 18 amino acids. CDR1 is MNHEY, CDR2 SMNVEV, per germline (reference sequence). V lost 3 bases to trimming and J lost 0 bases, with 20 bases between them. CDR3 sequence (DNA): TGTGCCAGCAGTTTTATGTTGGGGACATCTAGAATGAACACTGAAGCTTTCTTT. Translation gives CASSFMLGTSRMNTEAFF.

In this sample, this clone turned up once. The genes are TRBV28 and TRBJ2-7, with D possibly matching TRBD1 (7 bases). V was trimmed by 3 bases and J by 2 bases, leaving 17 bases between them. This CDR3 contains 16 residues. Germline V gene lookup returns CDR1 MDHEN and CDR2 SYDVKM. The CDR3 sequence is CASSFKAGTAAYEQYF. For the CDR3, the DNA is TGTGCCAGCAGTTTTAAGGCGGGGACAGCTGCCTACGAGCAGTACTTC.

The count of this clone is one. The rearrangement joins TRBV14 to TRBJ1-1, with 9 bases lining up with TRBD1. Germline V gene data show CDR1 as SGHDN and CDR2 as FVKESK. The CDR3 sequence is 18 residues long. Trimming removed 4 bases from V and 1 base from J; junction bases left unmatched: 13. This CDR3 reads CASSRFVTGGIRNTEAFF. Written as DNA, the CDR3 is TGTGCCAGCAGCCGATTTGTGACAGGGGGGATACGGAACACTGAAGCTTTCTTT.

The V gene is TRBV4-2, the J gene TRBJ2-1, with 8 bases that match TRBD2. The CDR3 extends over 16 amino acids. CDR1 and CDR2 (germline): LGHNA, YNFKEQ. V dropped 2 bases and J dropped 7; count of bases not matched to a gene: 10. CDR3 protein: CASSQPGTSLFNEQFF. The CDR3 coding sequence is TGTGCCAGCAGCCAACCCGGGACTAGTCTTTTTAATGAGCAGTTCTTC.

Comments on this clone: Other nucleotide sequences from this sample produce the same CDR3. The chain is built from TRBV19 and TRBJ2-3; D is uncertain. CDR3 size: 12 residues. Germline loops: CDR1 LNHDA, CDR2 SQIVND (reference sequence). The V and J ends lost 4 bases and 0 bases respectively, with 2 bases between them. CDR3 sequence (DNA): TGTGCCAGTAGTAGGAGCACAGATACGCAGTATTTT. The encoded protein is CASSRSTDTQYF.

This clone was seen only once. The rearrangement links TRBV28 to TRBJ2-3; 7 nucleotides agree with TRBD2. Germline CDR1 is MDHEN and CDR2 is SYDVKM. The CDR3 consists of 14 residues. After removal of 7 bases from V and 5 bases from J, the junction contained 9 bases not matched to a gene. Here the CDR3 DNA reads TGTGCCAGCATGGCCGGGGGAGGGATAGATACGCAGTATTTT. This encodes CASMAGGGIDTQYF.

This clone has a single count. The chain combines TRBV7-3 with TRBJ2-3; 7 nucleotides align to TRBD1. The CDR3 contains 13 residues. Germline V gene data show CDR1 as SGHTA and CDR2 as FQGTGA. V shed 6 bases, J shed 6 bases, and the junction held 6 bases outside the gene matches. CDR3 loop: CASSRQGKDTQYF. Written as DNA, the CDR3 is TGTGCCAGCAGTAGACAGGGAAAGGATACGCAGTATTTT.

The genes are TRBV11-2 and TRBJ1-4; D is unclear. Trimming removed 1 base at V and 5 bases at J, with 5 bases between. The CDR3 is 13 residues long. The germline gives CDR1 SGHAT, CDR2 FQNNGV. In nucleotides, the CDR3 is TGTGCCAGCAGCTTAGTCTGGAATGAAAAACTGTTTTTT. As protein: CASSLVWNEKLFF.

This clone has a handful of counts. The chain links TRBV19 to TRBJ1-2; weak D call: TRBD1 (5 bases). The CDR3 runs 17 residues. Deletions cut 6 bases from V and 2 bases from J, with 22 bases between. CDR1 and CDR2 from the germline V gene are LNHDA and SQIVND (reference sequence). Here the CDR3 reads CASSIREGAKGNYGYTF. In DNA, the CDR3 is TGTGCCAGTAGCATTCGTGAAGGGGCAAAGGGGAACTATGGCTACACCTTC.

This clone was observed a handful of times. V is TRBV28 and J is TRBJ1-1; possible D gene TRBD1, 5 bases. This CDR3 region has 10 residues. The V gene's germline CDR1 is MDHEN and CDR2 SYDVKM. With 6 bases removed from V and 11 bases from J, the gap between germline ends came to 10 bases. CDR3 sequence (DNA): TGTGCCAGCAGCCGTCGGGACGCTTTCTTT. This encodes CASSRRDAFF.

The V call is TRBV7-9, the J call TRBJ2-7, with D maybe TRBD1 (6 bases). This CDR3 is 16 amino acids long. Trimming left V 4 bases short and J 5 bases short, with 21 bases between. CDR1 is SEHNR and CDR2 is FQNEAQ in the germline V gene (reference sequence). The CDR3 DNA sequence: TGTGCCAGCAGCTGGGTACTGGGCCAGGGGAAGGACGAGCAGTACTTC. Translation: CASSWVLGQGKDEQYF.

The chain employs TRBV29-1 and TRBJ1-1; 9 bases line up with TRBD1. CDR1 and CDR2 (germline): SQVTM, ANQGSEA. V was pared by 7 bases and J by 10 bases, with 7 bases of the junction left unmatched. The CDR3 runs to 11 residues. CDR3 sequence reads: CSARDRVRAFF. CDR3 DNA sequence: TGCAGCGCCCGGGACAGGGTAAGAGCTTTCTTT. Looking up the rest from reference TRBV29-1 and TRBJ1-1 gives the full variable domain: SAVISQKPSRDICQRGTSLTIQCQVDSQVTMMFWYRQQPGQSLTLIATANQGSEATYESGFVIDKFPISRPNLTFSTLTVSNMSPEDSSIYLCSARDRVRAFFGQGTRLTVV.

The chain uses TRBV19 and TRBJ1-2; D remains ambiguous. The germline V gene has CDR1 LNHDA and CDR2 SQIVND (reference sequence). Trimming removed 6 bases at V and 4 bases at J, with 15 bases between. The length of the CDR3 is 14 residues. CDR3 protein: CASRALGQSYGYTF. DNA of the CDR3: TGTGCCAGTAGAGCGCTCGGGCAGAGCTATGGCTACACCTTC.

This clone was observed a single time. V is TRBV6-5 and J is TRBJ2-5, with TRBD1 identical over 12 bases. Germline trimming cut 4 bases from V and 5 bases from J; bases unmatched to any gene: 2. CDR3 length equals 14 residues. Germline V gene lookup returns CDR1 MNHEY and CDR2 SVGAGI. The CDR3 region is CASSWDRGLETQYF. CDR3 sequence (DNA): TGTGCCAGCAGTTGGGACAGGGGGCTGGAGACCCAGTACTTC.

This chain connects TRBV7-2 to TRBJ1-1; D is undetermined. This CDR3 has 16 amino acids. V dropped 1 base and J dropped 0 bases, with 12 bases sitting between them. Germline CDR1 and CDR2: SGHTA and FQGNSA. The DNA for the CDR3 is TGTGCCAGCAGCTTAGTTATAAGCTCCATGAACACTGAAGCTTTCTTT. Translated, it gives CASSLVISSMNTEAFF.

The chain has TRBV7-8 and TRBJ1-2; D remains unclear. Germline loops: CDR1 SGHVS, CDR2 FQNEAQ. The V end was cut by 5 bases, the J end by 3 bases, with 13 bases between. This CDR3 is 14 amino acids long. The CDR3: CASSRPGRDYGYTF. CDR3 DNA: TGTGCCAGCAGCAGACCAGGACGGGACTATGGCTACACCTTC.

The CDR3 here is CSVEFVQGSEQYF. The CDR3 DNA sequence: TGCAGCGTTGAATTTGTACAGGGGAGCGAGCAGTACTTC. The chain recombines TRBV29-1 with TRBJ2-5, with TRBD1 identical over 7 bases. The tail of the sequence fits TRBJ2-7 better, so the J call may be wrong. This CDR3 has 13 residues. CDR1 and CDR2 from the germline V gene are SQVTM and ANQGSEA.

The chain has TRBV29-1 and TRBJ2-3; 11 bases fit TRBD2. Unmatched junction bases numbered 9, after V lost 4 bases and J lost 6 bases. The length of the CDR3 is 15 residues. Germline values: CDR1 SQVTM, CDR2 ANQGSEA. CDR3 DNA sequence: TGCAGCGTTGCCCGACGACTAGCGGGAAAGGATACGCAGTATTTT. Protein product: CSVARRLAGKDTQYF.

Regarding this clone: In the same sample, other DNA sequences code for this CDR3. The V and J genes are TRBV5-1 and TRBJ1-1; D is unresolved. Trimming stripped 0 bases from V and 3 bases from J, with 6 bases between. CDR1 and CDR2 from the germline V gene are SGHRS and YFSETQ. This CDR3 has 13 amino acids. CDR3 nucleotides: TGCGCCAGCAGCTTGGGGTTAGACACTGAAGCTTTCTTT. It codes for CASSLGLDTEAFF.

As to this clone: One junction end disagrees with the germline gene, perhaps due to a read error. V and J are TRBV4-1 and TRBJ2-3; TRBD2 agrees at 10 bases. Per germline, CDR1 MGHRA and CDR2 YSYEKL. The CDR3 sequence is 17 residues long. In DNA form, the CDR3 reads TGCGCCAGCAGCCAACCCACTAGCGGGGCCAGCAAAGATACGCAGTATTTT. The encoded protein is CASSQPTSGASKDTQYF.

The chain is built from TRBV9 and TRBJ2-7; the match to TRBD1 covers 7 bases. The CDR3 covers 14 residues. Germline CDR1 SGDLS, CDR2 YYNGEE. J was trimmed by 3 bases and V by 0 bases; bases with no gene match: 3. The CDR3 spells CASSVVPGGYEQYF. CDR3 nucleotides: TGTGCCAGCAGCGTAGTTCCAGGGGGCTACGAGCAGTACTTC.

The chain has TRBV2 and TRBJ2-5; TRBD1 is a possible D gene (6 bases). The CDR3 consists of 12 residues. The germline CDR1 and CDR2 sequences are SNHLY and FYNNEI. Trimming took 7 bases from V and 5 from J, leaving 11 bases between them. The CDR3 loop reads CASTTGYETQYF. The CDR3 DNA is TGTGCCAGCACTACAGGGTACGAGACCCAGTACTTC. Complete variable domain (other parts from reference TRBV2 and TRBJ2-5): EPEVTQTPSHQVTQMGQEVILRCVPISNHLYFYWYRQILGQKVEFLVSFYNNEISEKSEIFDDQFSVERPDGSNFTLKIRSTKLEDSAMYFCASTTGYETQYFGPGTRLLVL.

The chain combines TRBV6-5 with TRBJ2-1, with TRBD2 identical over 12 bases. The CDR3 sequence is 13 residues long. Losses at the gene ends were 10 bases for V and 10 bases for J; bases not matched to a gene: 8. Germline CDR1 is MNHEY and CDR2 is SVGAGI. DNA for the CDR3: TGTGCCACCAGGACTAGCGGGACGAGGGAGCAGTTCTTC. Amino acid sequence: CATRTSGTREQFF.

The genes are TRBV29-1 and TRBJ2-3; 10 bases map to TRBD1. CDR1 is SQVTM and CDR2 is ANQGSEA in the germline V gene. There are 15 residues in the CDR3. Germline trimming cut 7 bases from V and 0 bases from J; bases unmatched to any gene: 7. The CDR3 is CSAWTGGRSTDTQYF. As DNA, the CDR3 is TGCAGCGCTTGGACAGGGGGACGCAGCACAGATACGCAGTATTTT.